This T cell receptor beta chain was sequenced in a study of blood T cell repertoires in COVID-19 (dated by TCRdb to 2020 to 2021). Broadly, across the study: Samples covering the acute and convalescent phases of COVID-19 were provided by collaborators in the United States, Italy and Spain. Where available, HLA class I and class II types were taken from metadata supplied by the sample provider and were not determined by assay-based typing. The repertoires were made available in a free public database intended to serve as a resource for research on the immune response to SARS-CoV-2. Samples came from the ongoing ImmuneRACE study (first 160 participants) plus 1,254 subjects from 6 global collaborators. Sample metadata almost always included a de-identified subject ID, COVID-19 status, age in years and sex. The dataset comprised deeply sampled blood TCRbeta repertoires from subjects exposed to, actively infected with, or recovered from COVID-19. The material from the prospective study consisted of cDNA or gDNA derived from T cells, B-cell-depleted T cells, or PBMCs. Paper-wide results and their limitations: The quantity of clinical and demographic metadata differed by source and by participant and was supplied without curation.

To note about this clone: Its specific antigen is unknown. Within one base of it there is no much larger clone, and no base qualities were kept.

Participants in the prospective study were aged 18 to 89 years, lived in about two dozen United States geographic areas, and enrolled through a virtual design. To assign participants to cohorts, the prospective study relied on clinical history that participants themselves reported in a screening survey and a study questionnaire. Exposed participants were defined as having been in contact with someone with a PCR-confirmed or clinician-diagnosed COVID-19 case within 2 weeks of study entry. In the prospective study, whole blood, serum and a nasopharyngeal or oropharyngeal swab were collected from each participant by mobile phlebotomists. Additional blood draws and questionnaires over an approximately 2-month period could optionally be provided by prospective study participants. Before DNA extraction, prospective study blood samples were shipped either frozen or at room temperature. The immunoSEQ Assay, a bias-controlled multiplex PCR, was used to amplify TCRbeta CDR3 regions from genomic DNA. The source study handled its data this way. Within the assay, amplification of reference gene primers was used to estimate how many nucleated cells each sample contained. To quantify the absolute abundance of each unique TCRbeta CDR3 rearrangement, sequence reads were collapsed and filtered. For each sample, productive Simpson clonality was calculated as the square root of Simpson's diversity index over productive rearrangements. This is the immuneACCESS table as TCRdb keeps it, with only in-frame sequences that have V and J called. A part of the clones is gone; compared with another copy, unresolved V genes explain less than half, and the rest is unexplained. V and J calls plus clone size are reproduced from that table; the DNA served to infer D and trimming. The sample table contains about 250,000 clones; only one count was recorded for roughly 85% of them. The ten largest clones represent more than 4% of the sample.

Cut back by 0 bases and 5 bases, the V and J ends lie 7 bases apart. Based on the germline V gene (reference sequence), the CDR1 and CDR2 sequences are SEHNR and FQNEAQ. From its cysteine to its phenylalanine, the CDR3 spans 14 amino acids. Only CDR3 DNA remains: 42 bases, in frame from the first base. The clonotype comes from a man in his forties who had been exposed to COVID-19. The specimen sequenced was PBMCs or T cells enriched from blood (not recorded which). The chain employs TRBV7-9 and TRBJ2-2, with a tentative D gene TRBD2 over 6 matching bases. The CDR3 region has the sequence CASSLAGLTGELFF. The nucleotide sequence is given as TGTGCCAGCAGCTTAGCCGGACTAACCGGGGAGCTGTTTTTT. With all but the CDR3 taken from the reference TRBV7-9 and TRBJ2-2 genes, the full variable domain is: DTGVSQNPRHKITKRGQNVTFRCDPISEHNRLYWYRQTLGQGPEFLTYFQNEAQLEKSRLLSDRFSAERPKGSFSTLEIQRTEQGDSAMYLCASSLAGLTGELFFGEGSRLTVL.